Listed here are 31 T cell receptor beta chains from one sample, sequenced in a study of blood T cell repertoires in COVID-19 (dated by TCRdb to 2020 to 2022). The library came from the immunoSEQ multiplex PCR assay. TCRdb retrieved this table from immuneACCESS and kept in-frame rearrangements only. Not all clones are present; in checked studies, unresolved V genes account for under half, and no reason is known for the remainder. This sample is represented by approximately 160,000 clones; about 88% of them were singletons. More than 6.5% of the sample is held by the ten biggest clonotypes. Sequencing used PBMCs or T cells enriched from blood (not recorded which). Source of these receptors: a woman aged 45-59 years who had recovered from COVID-19.

This clone was detected a few times. The chain combines TRBV2 with TRBJ1-1; D gene uncertain. The CDR3 runs 13 residues. The germline gives CDR1 SNHLY, CDR2 FYNNEI. The V end lost 6 bases, the J end lost 0 bases, and 8 bases lay between the germline ends. The CDR3 region has the DNA TGTGCCAGCAGGGTTGAGCTGAACACTGAAGCTTTCTTT. It encodes CASRVELNTEAFF.

CDR3 DNA sequence: TGCAGTGCTAGAGCAGGGACAGAAGCTTTCTTT. This translates into CSARAGTEAFF. The gene calls are TRBV20-1 and TRBJ1-1; tentative D call: TRBD1 (6 bases). The CDR3 runs 11 residues. Germline-derived CDR1 and CDR2 are DFQATT and SNEGSKA (reference sequence). Trimming stripped 1 base from V and 8 bases from J, with 8 bases between.

This clone was found once. The chain recombines TRBV6-5 with TRBJ2-3; 7 bases are shared with TRBD2. The germline gives CDR1 MNHEY, CDR2 SVGAGI. Losses at the gene ends were 10 bases for V and 5 bases for J; bases not matched to a gene: 12. The CDR3 has 14 residues. The CDR3: CATGGAGVRDTQYF. CDR3 sequence (DNA): TGTGCCACAGGAGGGGCGGGAGTGAGAGATACGCAGTATTTT.

The rearrangement joins TRBV27 to TRBJ1-2; D remains unclear. Germline V CDR1 and CDR2: MNHEY, SMNVEV (reference sequence). The CDR3 runs 14 residues. Trimming removed 7 bases from V and 7 bases from J, with 19 bases in between. CDR3 sequence reads: CASTEAGGMGGYTF. Here the CDR3 DNA reads TGTGCCAGCACAGAGGCGGGCGGGATGGGTGGCTACACCTTC.

V usage is TRBV7-2 and J usage is TRBJ1-1; D gene ambiguous. Germline V gene sequence: CDR1 SGHTA, CDR2 FQGNSA. The CDR3 is 15 residues long. The V end lost 5 bases, the J end lost 3 bases, and 16 bases lay between the germline ends. CDR3 sequence (DNA): TGTGCCAGCAGCGCCCCGGGAGAAGGGTACACTGAAGCTTTCTTT. This codes for CASSAPGEGYTEAFF.

This chain uses TRBV12-3 or TRBV12-4 with TRBJ1-4; 9 bases are a match to TRBD1. The CDR3 loop spans 13 amino acids. V dropped 6 bases and J dropped 6; count of bases not matched to a gene: 2. The CDR3 protein is CASRWTGDEKLFF. The CDR3 DNA reads TGTGCCAGCAGGTGGACAGGGGATGAAAAACTGTTTTTT.

In its sample, this clone was seen a few times. This chain links TRBV6-5 with TRBJ1-5, with a possible D match to TRBD1 (6 bases). V gave up 6 bases and J gave up 1 base, with 13 bases separating them. CDR3 size: 15 residues. Germline-derived CDR1 and CDR2 are MNHEY and SVGAGI. In DNA, the CDR3 is TGTGCCAGCAGGAGGGAAAGGGGGAGCAATCAGCCCCAGCATTTT. The encoded protein is CASRRERGSNQPQHF.

The V and J genes are TRBV2 and TRBJ2-1; D unresolved. V was trimmed by 7 bases and J by 7 bases, leaving 14 bases between them. Germline loops: CDR1 SNHLY, CDR2 FYNNEI. CDR3 length: 13 residues. The CDR3 loop is CASKSTLGNEQFF. For the CDR3, the DNA is TGTGCCAGCAAATCGACCCTCGGGAATGAGCAGTTCTTC.

The rearrangement links TRBV11-2 to TRBJ2-7; D is undetermined. The CDR3 is made up of 12 amino acids. V was pared by 2 bases and J by 3 bases, with 5 bases between. Germline loops: CDR1 SGHAT, CDR2 FQNNGV. This CDR3 reads CASSLLVYEQYF. CDR3 DNA: TGTGCCAGCAGCTTACTAGTCTACGAGCAGTACTTC. The entire variable domain, with the rest obtained from reference TRBV11-2 and TRBJ2-7, is as follows: EAGVAQSPRYKIIEKRQSVAFWCNPISGHATLYWYQQILGQGPKLLIQFQNNGVVDDSQLPKDRFSAERLKGVDSTLKIQPAKLEDSAVYLCASSLLVYEQYFGPGTRLTVT.

Concerning this clone itself: At one end the junction does not follow the germline gene, possibly because of a read error. The rearrangement joins TRBV4-1 to TRBJ2-1, with 16 bases that match TRBD2. Per germline, CDR1 MGHRA and CDR2 YSYEKL. The CDR3 runs 20 residues. The CDR3 region has the DNA TGCGCCAGCAGCCAAGGGGGACTAGCGGGAGGGCTGAGAGGCTACGATGAGCAGTTCTTC. This codes for CASSQGGLAGGLRGYDEQFF.

This clone was picked up one time. This sequence joins TRBV19 and TRBJ2-1; 8 bases fit TRBD2. CDR3 length: 14 amino acids. V gave up 8 bases and J gave up 8 bases; unmatched junction bases: 11. CDR1 and CDR2 from the germline V gene are LNHDA and SQIVND (reference sequence). CDR3 in DNA: TGTGCCAGTGGAAGCGGGAGAAGGCGGGATGAGCAGTTCTTC. This codes for CASGSGRRRDEQFF.

The CDR3, as DNA: TGTGCCAGCTCACCGACTAGACATGATCAAGAGACCCAGTACTTC. Protein: CASSPTRHDQETQYF. V is TRBV18 and J is TRBJ2-5; a possible D gene is TRBD2 (6 bases). V lost 3 bases to trimming and J lost 2 bases, with 13 bases between them. The germline CDR1 and CDR2 sequences are KGHSH and LQKENI. The length of the CDR3 is 15 residues. The full variable domain, in which reference TRBV18 and TRBJ2-5 provide the parts outside the CDR3, is NAGVMQNPRHLVRRRGQEARLRCSPMKGHSHVYWYRQLPEEGLKFMVYLQKENIIDESGMPKERFSAEFPKEGPSILRIQQVVRGDSAAYFCASSPTRHDQETQYFGPGTRLLVL.

V and J are TRBV28 and TRBJ1-6, with D unclear. Trimming removed 6 bases from V and 7 bases from J, with 13 bases in between. Germline loops: CDR1 MDHEN, CDR2 SYDVKM. This CDR3 is built from 14 residues. The CDR3 DNA reads as TGTGCCAGCAGGCCGCTCCGTCGGAATTCACCCCTCCACTTT. Its protein is CASRPLRRNSPLHF.

The chain joins TRBV7-9 to TRBJ1-4, with 9 bases aligning to TRBD1. The CDR3 is made up of 18 amino acids. CDR1 is SEHNR, CDR2 FQNEAQ, per germline (reference sequence). The trim removed 2 bases at V and 0 bases at J, leaving 7 bases unmatched. The CDR3 loop reads CASSLPARQGATNEKLFF. For the CDR3, the DNA is TGTGCCAGCAGCTTACCGGCCCGACAGGGGGCAACTAATGAAAAACTGTTTTTT.

The chain links TRBV5-4 to TRBJ1-4; 8 nucleotides line up with TRBD1. The CDR3 covers 15 residues. V was pared by 3 bases and J by 5 bases, with 6 bases of the junction left unmatched. The germline V gene has CDR1 SGHNT and CDR2 YYREEE (reference sequence). This CDR3 is CASSYKTGENEKLFF. In DNA, the CDR3 is TGTGCCAGCAGCTACAAGACAGGGGAGAATGAAAAACTGTTTTTT. Based on the CDR3 plus reference TRBV5-4 and TRBJ1-4, the full variable domain is ETGVTQSPTHLIKTRGQQVTLRCSSQSGHNTVSWYQQALGQGPQFIFQYYREEENGRGNFPPRFSGLQFPNYSSELNVNALELDDSALYLCASSYKTGENEKLFFGSGTQLSVL.

This clone was counted a few times. The rearrangement joins TRBV30 to TRBJ2-2; TRBD1 matches at 11 bases. The CDR3 covers 15 residues. Trimming cost V 2 bases and J 4 bases; bases outside gene matches: 3. Germline V gives CDR1 GTSNPN, CDR2 SVGIG (reference sequence). CDR3 DNA: TGTGCCTGGAGTTCGGGACAGGGGGTCACCGGGGAGCTGTTTTTT. Translation: CAWSSGQGVTGELFF.

This clone was picked up one time. The chain combines TRBV5-1 with TRBJ2-7; D possibly corresponds to TRBD1 (5 bases). CDR1 and CDR2 from the germline V gene are SGHRS and YFSETQ. The CDR3 spans 13 residues. V was trimmed by 8 bases and J by 0 bases, leaving 12 bases between them. The CDR3 region has the DNA TGCGCCAGTCAGACAGTCCCCTCCTACGAGCAGTACTTC. It translates to CASQTVPSYEQYF.

The chain is built from TRBV19 and TRBJ1-5; D ambiguous. CDR1 and CDR2 (germline): LNHDA, SQIVND (reference sequence). The CDR3 is 14 residues long. V was trimmed by 0 bases and J by 3 bases, leaving 6 bases between them. CDR3 coding DNA: TGTGCCAGTAGTATAGACGGTCCCAATCAGCCCCAGCATTTT. It yields the protein CASSIDGPNQPQHF.

This clone was counted a few times. The CDR3 DNA reads as TGTGCCAGCACTGAGTGGAGGGAAGTAGAAAAACTGTTTTTT. Its protein is CASTEWREVEKLFF. The chain has TRBV2 and TRBJ1-4; D gene unclear. This CDR3 is 14 amino acids long. The V gene's germline CDR1 is SNHLY and CDR2 FYNNEI. V lost 7 bases to trimming and J lost 8 bases, with 17 bases between them.

The rearrangement joins TRBV7-2 to TRBJ2-4, with D hard to call. V shed 3 bases and J shed 1 base, with 4 bases lying between them. In germline, CDR1 is SGHTA, CDR2 FQGNSA. The length of the CDR3 is 13 residues. The CDR3 nucleotides are TGTGCCAGCAGCTTCGAGGCCAAAAACATTCAGTACTTC. This gives the protein CASSFEAKNIQYF.

This clone was counted a single time. This chain uses TRBV6-5 with TRBJ2-1, with no clear D. V was cut by 5 bases and J by 3 bases, with 14 bases left in between. The CDR3 totals 15 residues. Germline CDR1 reads MNHEY; CDR2 reads SVGAGI. CDR3 DNA sequence: TGTGCCAGCAGTCATCGCGCAACGGGCTACAATGAGCAGTTCTTC. Translated: CASSHRATGYNEQFF.

The genes are TRBV18 and TRBJ1-4; TRBD1 might be the D (5 bases). The CDR3 is 13 residues long. The germline V and J ends were trimmed by 6 bases and 12 bases, with 17 bases remaining between them. Looked up from germline, CDR1 is KGHSH and CDR2 is LQKENI. The CDR3 coding sequence is TGTGCCAGCTCCCCCATTGGAGGGGCGGAACTGTTTTTT. This translates into CASSPIGGAELFF.

The CDR3 DNA is TGTGCCAGCAGCTTGAGGGAGGGCTCCTACAATGAGCAGTTCTTC. Amino acids: CASSLREGSYNEQFF. The chain uses TRBV7-2 and TRBJ2-1, with 7 bases lining up with TRBD2. V gave up 3 bases and J gave up 0 bases; unmatched junction bases: 2. The length of the CDR3 is 15 residues. CDR1 and CDR2 from the germline V gene are SGHTA and FQGNSA.

This chain uses TRBV5-1 with TRBJ2-1; 8 nucleotides line up with TRBD1. Germline CDR1 reads SGHRS; CDR2 reads YFSETQ. V lost 6 bases to trimming and J lost 6 bases; unmatched junction nucleotides: 8. The CDR3 sequence is 14 residues long. CDR3 DNA: TGCGCCAGCAATCCGGGACAGGCATTCAATGAGCAGTTCTTC. Its protein product is CASNPGQAFNEQFF.

The chain couples TRBV4-2 to TRBJ2-3, with D possibly matching TRBD1 (5 bases). Germline CDR1 reads LGHNA; CDR2 reads YNFKEQ. The CDR3 is 16 residues long. V was cut by 4 bases and J by 1 base, with 15 bases left in between. Here the CDR3 DNA reads TGTGCCAGCAGCCGCCTGGGGCAGGCCGGCACAGATACGCAGTATTTT. Protein sequence: CASSRLGQAGTDTQYF.

This clone appeared a single time. The chain employs TRBV29-1 and TRBJ1-1, with D perhaps TRBD1 (6 bases). Between the trimmed V and J ends, which lost 7 bases and 10 bases, there was a span of 13 bases. This CDR3 contains 10 residues. The V gene's germline CDR1 is SQVTM and CDR2 ANQGSEA. CDR3 residues: CSAGGLGAFF. The CDR3 DNA sequence: TGCAGCGCCGGGGGGCTGGGAGCTTTCTTT.

The gene calls are TRBV19 and TRBJ1-3, with TRBD1 identical over 9 bases. Per germline, CDR1 LNHDA and CDR2 SQIVND (reference sequence). The trim removed 5 bases at V and 2 bases at J, leaving 7 bases unmatched. This CDR3 has 16 amino acids. CDR3 residues: CASSVGTGQAGNTIYF. DNA of the CDR3: TGTGCCAGTAGTGTGGGGACAGGGCAGGCTGGAAACACCATATATTTT.

This clone has a single count. The chain has TRBV19 and TRBJ1-5; D may be TRBD1 (5 bases). The CDR3 runs to 17 residues. CDR1 and CDR2 from the germline V gene are LNHDA and SQIVND (reference sequence). V shed 6 bases and J shed 4 bases, with 22 bases lying between them. CDR3: CASSHYGQIQRNQPQHF. The CDR3 DNA is TGTGCCAGTAGCCATTACGGACAAATTCAACGGAATCAGCCCCAGCATTTT.

The chain employs TRBV6-2 or TRBV6-3 and TRBJ1-5, with D unclear. The V end was cut by 6 bases, the J end by 1 base, with 13 bases between. Germline assignment: CDR1 MNHEY and CDR2 SVGEGT. The CDR3 runs to 15 residues. CDR3 protein: CASSEFIRSNQPQHF. CDR3 nucleotides: TGTGCCAGCAGCGAGTTCATACGAAGCAATCAGCCCCAGCATTTT.

This chain joins TRBV19 and TRBJ1-6; a possible D gene is TRBD1 (5 bases). Germline V gene sequence: CDR1 LNHDA, CDR2 SQIVND (reference sequence). The CDR3 runs 17 residues. V was trimmed by 3 bases and J by 0 bases, leaving 12 bases between them. In DNA, the CDR3 is TGTGCCAGTAGTATGATCGGGGGACTCTCCTATAATTCACCCCTCCACTTT. Protein: CASSMIGGLSYNSPLHF. The full variable domain, with the rest looked up from reference TRBV19 and TRBJ1-6, is DGGITQSPKYLFRKEGQNVTLSCEQNLNHDAMYWYRQDPGQGLRLIYYSQIVNDFQKGDIAEGYSVSREKKESFPLTVTSAQKNPTAFYLCASSMIGGLSYNSPLHFGNGTRLTVT.

This CDR3 reads CASSDGSVNTGELFF. The CDR3 region has the DNA TGTGCCAGCAGTGACGGAAGCGTGAACACCGGGGAGCTGTTTTTT. The rearrangement joins TRBV6-4 to TRBJ2-2; D uncertain. Germline assignment: CDR1 MRHNA and CDR2 SNTAGT. CDR3 size: 15 residues. Trimming pared 2 bases from V and 1 base from J, leaving 8 bases between.